This T cell receptor (beta chain) emerged from a study of T cells expressing NK-cell markers. Background on the study: HCMV serostatus: seven of eight sequenced donors positive, one negative.

Turning to this clonotype: Its specificity is unknown.

Reanalyzing the 5' RACE reads, TCRdb keeps one entry per CDR3 protein, without DNA. Recorded for this sample: 550,000 to 600,000 distinct CDR3 sequences. This CDR3 contains 13 residues. Germline assignment: CDR1 SGHAT and CDR2 FQNNGV. General study results and limits: Topping the CD3+CD56-NKG2C+ fraction as well were these clonotypes, in a handful of donors.

This TCR derives from a man aged 18-30 years in good health. V is TRBV11-2 and J is TRBJ1-5. The sequenced sample consisted of blood T cells: a sorted CD56 or NKG2C T cell subset, CD4+ or CD8+ T cells, or bulk PBMC T cells (not recorded which). This chain's CDR3 is CASSLDIGESQHF.